This T cell receptor beta chain was sequenced for a study of shared clonotypes between healthy human individuals. Findings of the study overall: What rarefaction showed was incomplete sorted-subset sequencing despite large depth. Unshared clonotypes carried lower generation probabilities than those common to all four donors.

Comments on this clone: The antigen remains undetermined.

Deep-level running was used for the assay. Several immunoSEQ plates received, in even portions, the genomic DNA of each subset. Produced via immunoSEQ multiplex PCR; TCRdb's table is partial and in-frame only. In the table there are about 1.5 million clones, around 98% of which are singletons. Germline V CDR1 and CDR2: SGHTA, FQGNSA. Trimming shortened V by 3 bases and J by 1 base, and 11 bases separated the two germline ends. This CDR3 comprises 15 residues. Sequenced material: naive CD4+ T cells sorted from blood. This sample's subset: CD45RA+ positively selected. The V call is TRBV7-2, the J call TRBJ2-3; tentatively, D is TRBD1 (5 bases). The sequence was obtained from a man aged 25 to 45 in good health. The CDR3 DNA reads as TGTGCCAGCAGCTTTGCAGGGCTGGGCACAGATACGCAGTATTTT. Translation gives CASSFAGLGTDTQYF.